This T cell receptor beta chain was obtained from a study of blood T cells in healthy people across ages. Overall study results and limits: Fewer expanded clones and more diversity marked long-lived versus aged donors.

PCR was performed a second time for about 6 to 12 cycles using a sample-barcoded 5' primer and a J-beta primer mix. TCRdb fed the 5' RACE reads into MiXCR, producing one record per CDR3 protein. The sample includes about 730,000 distinct CDR3 sequences, 40% to 45% of them seen just once. As to this clonotype: Antigen: not known.

V dropped 5 bases and J dropped 1 base, with 17 bases sitting between them. The CDR3 extends over 15 amino acids. Germline V CDR1 and CDR2: DFQATT, SNEGSKA (reference sequence). The sample taken for sequencing was blood. The V call is TRBV20-1, the J call TRBJ1-1; D possibly corresponds to TRBD1 (5 bases). The sequence was collected from a woman between 55 and 75 years old in good health. The CDR3 region is CSAGNLRGGNTEAFF. The CDR3 nucleotides are TGCAGTGCTGGGAACTTACGGGGGGGGAACACTGAAGCTTTCTTT.